This is a list of T cell receptor beta chains from one sample in a study of blood T cells in healthy people across ages. Using its own MiXCR run on the 5' RACE reads, TCRdb lists one record per CDR3 protein. The sample lists roughly 1,700,000 distinct CDR3 sequences; 28% were seen once. The sequencing sample was made of blood. The source of these receptors is a woman between 25 and 40 years old in good health. Each CDR3 is given with its conserved first and last residue. D genes are given only for firm matches. Size is stated for part of the rows, as once, few or many counts, or as a class when the clone is expanded.

d_gene	v_gene	abundance	j_gene	CDR3nt	CDR3aa
TRBD2	TRBV4-2	many	TRBJ2-1	TGTGCCAGCAGCCAAGATCCACTAGCGGGATGGCAGGAGCAGTTCTTC	CASSQDPLAGWQEQFF
TRBD2	TRBV7-9	NA	TRBJ2-1	TGTGCCAGCAGCCCACAACTAGCGGGAGTAAATAATGAGCAGTTCTTC	CASSPQLAGVNNEQFF
NA	TRBV7-3	NA	TRBJ2-7	TGTGCCAGCAGCCCCACAGGGCTTAGGAATAGCGAGCAGTACTTC	CASSPTGLRNSEQYF
NA	TRBV7-9	few	TRBJ2-5	TGTGCCAGCAGCTTAGCCGAGGGAAAAGAGACCCAGTACTTC	CASSLAEGKETQYF
NA	TRBV29-1	few	TRBJ2-5	TGCAGCGCGAGTAAGAGGGGGTGGCAAGAGACCCAGTACTTC	CSASKRGWQETQYF
TRBD2	TRBV15	NA	TRBJ2-1	TGTGCCACCAGCGGAATAGCGGGAGGGCCGAATGATCGGTTCTTC	CATSGIAGGPNDRFF
NA	TRBV14	NA	TRBJ1-1	TGTGCCAGCAGCCTCTGGCAAGGTCAGATTGAAGCTTTCTTT	CASSLWQGQIEAFF
TRBD1	TRBV12-3/TRBV12-4	NA	TRBJ2-6	TGTGCCAGCAGTCCAAACAGGGGATCGGCTGGGGCCAACGTCCTGACTTTC	CASSPNRGSAGANVLTF
TRBD2	TRBV7-2	NA	TRBJ2-4	TGTGCCAGCAGCGCGAGCGGGGGATCCCTGAAGGAGCAGTACTTC	CASSASGGSLKEQYF
NA	TRBV27	NA	TRBJ2-7	TGTGCCAGCAGTTTAGAACCCACCCAAACCTACGAGCAGTACTTC	CASSLEPTQTYEQYF
NA	TRBV6-1	NA	TRBJ2-7	TGTGCCAGCGGAGGACAGAGGAGCTCCTACGAGCAGTACTTC	CASGGQRSSYEQYF
TRBD2	TRBV20-1	few	TRBJ2-5	TGCAGTGCTAGTGTTAGCGGGGGTCAAGAGACCCAGTACTTC	CSASVSGGQETQYF
NA	TRBV5-1	NA	TRBJ1-6	TGCGCCAGCAGGATGTATGGGGGGCAAGATTCCCCCCTCCACTTT	CASRMYGGQDSPLHF
TRBD2	TRBV7-2	few	TRBJ2-1	TGTGCCAGCACCAGACTAGCGGGATTTCGCTACAATGAGCAGTTCTTC	CASTRLAGFRYNEQFF
NA	TRBV30	NA	TRBJ1-5	TGTGCCTGGAGCGACAAACGGGATCAGCCTCAGCATTTT	CAWSDKRDQPQHF
TRBD1	TRBV29-1	few	TRBJ2-5	TGCAGCGGGGCGACAGGGATCCGGGAGACCCAGTACTTC	CSGATGIRETQYF
NA	TRBV5-1	few	TRBJ1-2	TGCGCCAGCAGCTTGGTAACCGGGGAAGGCTACACCTTC	CASSLVTGEGYTF
TRBD2	TRBV10-1	many	TRBJ2-1	TGCGCCAGCAGTGAAGTGGGGACTAGCGGAGCCTACAATGAGCAGTTCTTC	CASSEVGTSGAYNEQFF
TRBD2	TRBV12-3/TRBV12-4	NA	TRBJ2-1	TGTGCCAGCAGTTCGCGGGAGGGGTACAATGAGCAGTTCTTC	CASSSREGYNEQFF
NA	TRBV4-1	NA	TRBJ1-3	TGCGCCAGCAGCCAAAGTAGGGCAGCAGGAAACACCATATATTTT	CASSQSRAAGNTIYF
NA	TRBV3-1	few	TRBJ2-6	TGTGCCAGCAGCCAACAACAAGCCTCTGGGGCCAACGTCCTGACTTTC	CASSQQQASGANVLTF
TRBD1	TRBV9	NA	TRBJ2-6	TGTGCCAGCAGCGTACCACAGGGGGCCTCTGGGGCCAACGTCCTGACTTTC	CASSVPQGASGANVLTF
TRBD1	TRBV18	few	TRBJ1-2	TGTGCCAGCTCGCCCGACAGGGACGATGGCTACACCTTC	CASSPDRDDGYTF
NA	TRBV29-1	few	TRBJ2-5	TGCAGCGTTGAAGGGCCTGGGAGCCAAGAGACCCAGTACTTC	CSVEGPGSQETQYF
NA	TRBV9	once	TRBJ2-3	TGTGCCAGCAACGTTGGGGGGCCGAGCACAGATACGCAGTATTTT	CASNVGGPSTDTQYF
TRBD1	TRBV12-3/TRBV12-4	few	TRBJ1-1	TGTGCCAGCACGAGGACAGGCACGAACACTGAAGCTTTCTTT	CASTRTGTNTEAFF
NA	TRBV20-1	many	TRBJ2-6	TGCAGTGCAAAGGGGACCGCCAGTGCCAACGTCCTGACTTTC	CSAKGTASANVLTF
TRBD2	TRBV6-2/TRBV6-3	NA	TRBJ2-2	TGTGCCAGCAGTTACCCTAGCGGGAGTGTCACCGGGGAGCTGTTTTTT	CASSYPSGSVTGELFF
TRBD2	TRBV12-3/TRBV12-4	NA	TRBJ2-1	TGTGCCAGCAGTTGGACTAGCGGGGAGGACGGTGAGCAGTTCTTC	CASSWTSGEDGEQFF
NA	TRBV2	NA	TRBJ1-5	TGTGCCAGCAGGGTGGGGAGGGTCAATCAGCCCCAGCATTTT	CASRVGRVNQPQHF
TRBD1	TRBV27	few	TRBJ2-3	TGTGCCAGCAGGCCCTTGGGGTCAGGGGGCGATACGCAGTATTTT	CASRPLGSGGDTQYF
TRBD2	TRBV7-9	few	TRBJ2-3	TGTGCCAGCAGCTCCCCGGGACTAGCGGGAGAAGATACGCAGTATTTT	CASSSPGLAGEDTQYF
NA	TRBV18	NA	TRBJ1-1	TGTGCCAGCTCCCCCTCGTGGGGGATCAACACTGAAGCTTTCTTT	CASSPSWGINTEAFF
NA	TRBV7-2	many	TRBJ2-5	TGTGCCAGCAGCTTGGGTAGCGTCAGCCCCCTAGGGACCCAGTACTTC	CASSLGSVSPLGTQYF
NA	TRBV2	few	TRBJ2-3	TGTGCCGGAGGATTAGAGCACACAGATACGCAGTATTTT	CAGGLEHTDTQYF
NA	TRBV20-1	many	TRBJ2-7	TGCAGTGCTAGCGGGGGATCCTACGAGCAGTACTTC	CSASGGSYEQYF
NA	TRBV20-1	few	TRBJ1-4	TGCAGTGCTAGGGAGAAGGGGGTAGTGGATGAAAAACTGTTTTTT	CSAREKGVVDEKLFF
TRBD1	TRBV20-1	many	TRBJ2-1	TGCAGTGCTGGAGAAGGGGGCCACTACAATGAGCAGTTCTTC	CSAGEGGHYNEQFF
NA	TRBV20-1	NA	TRBJ2-5	TGCAGCCCCCCAGGGCTCGGCCAAGAGACCCAGTACTTC	CSPPGLGQETQYF
NA	TRBV7-2	NA	TRBJ2-3	TGTGCCAGCAGTCCTCAGGCGGTAGACACGCAGTATTTT	CASSPQAVDTQYF
TRBD2	TRBV10-3	few	TRBJ2-2	TGTGCCACCAGGCAGGGACTAGCGGGGACAGTGGAGCTGTTTTTT	CATRQGLAGTVELFF
NA	TRBV12-3/TRBV12-4	NA	TRBJ2-1	TGTGTCGAGTCTAGGGACGGGGCGAATGAGCAGTTCTTC	CVESRDGANEQFF
NA	TRBV7-2	few	TRBJ2-5	TGTGCCAGCAGCTTATATGGGGGCAAAGAGACCCAGTACTTC	CASSLYGGKETQYF
TRBD1	TRBV7-2	NA	TRBJ1-1	TGTGCCAGCAGCTTAGCACAGGGGGCAAGGACTGAAGCTTTCTTT	CASSLAQGARTEAFF
NA	TRBV5-6	many	TRBJ2-5	TGTGCCAGCAGCTTAGCCCTACAAGAGACCCAGTACTTC	CASSLALQETQYF
TRBD2	TRBV18	few	TRBJ2-7	TGTGCCAGCTCATCGTTAGCGGGGGGGAGCTCCTACGAGCAGTACTTC	CASSSLAGGSSYEQYF
TRBD1	TRBV6-1	many	TRBJ1-2	TGTGCCAGCAGTGACCAGGGGGCGCGGGGCTACACCTTC	CASSDQGARGYTF
NA	TRBV5-1	NA	TRBJ1-1	TGCGCCAGCAGCTTTTCTCTGGGTGGGTTCACTGAAGCTTTCTTT	CASSFSLGGFTEAFF
NA	TRBV20-1	many	TRBJ1-2	TGCAGTGCTTCCAGGGTCAGCTATGGCTACACCTTC	CSASRVSYGYTF
NA	TRBV24-1	many	TRBJ2-1	TGTGCCACCAGTGAAACCGGGTCGCACAATGAGCAGTTCTTC	CATSETGSHNEQFF
NA	TRBV20-1	many	TRBJ2-5	TGCAGTGCTAGCGAGGAAGAGACCCAGTACTTC	CSASEEETQYF
NA	TRBV28	few	TRBJ2-6	TGTGCCAGCAGTCCCGCGGAGTTTTTGGGGGCCAACGTCCTGACTTTC	CASSPAEFLGANVLTF
TRBD1	TRBV9	once	TRBJ2-2	TGTGCCAGCAGCATGAGGGGGCCGGGCACCGGGGAGCTGTTTTTT	CASSMRGPGTGELFF
TRBD1	TRBV7-9	NA	TRBJ1-2	TGTGCCAGCAGCGCCTCCGGGACAGATGGCTACACCTTC	CASSASGTDGYTF